A single TCR beta chain is shown here with its context. Its antigen is unknown. The record originates from a study of neurological immune-mediated disorders. Study results and limitations: It was HTLV-1-associated myelopathy that showed the most TCR clonal expansion, while multiple sclerosis showed the least, falling below healthy controls.

Individuals who volunteered at a blood bank located in Maryland, USA, made up the group of healthy controls. The CDR3 runs 15 residues. Losses at the gene ends were 3 bases for V and 10 bases for J; bases not matched to a gene: 12. Germline V gene sequence: CDR1 WNHNN, CDR2 SYGVQD (reference sequence). TCRdb re-called the 5' RACE reads with MiXCR, one entry per CDR3 protein. This sample has about 18,000 distinct CDR3 sequences, with 3.5% found just once. The sequence was collected from a woman in her thirties or forties in good health. The chain has TRBV10-1 and TRBJ2-5; the match to TRBD1 covers 9 bases. Material for sequencing was CD8+ T cells from blood. The CDR3 DNA is TGCGCCAGCAGTGATCCGGGACAGGGCAGCAATGACCAGTACTTC. Its translation is CASSDPGQGSNDQYF.